This is a list of T cell receptor beta chains from one sample in a study of blood T cell repertoires in COVID-19. The method was immunoSEQ multiplex PCR; TCRdb's version includes in-frame clones alone and lacks a portion of them. The sample lists around 430,000 clones; about nine tenths were seen once. Sequencing used peripheral blood. The source is a woman in her fifties or sixties with COVID-19, enrolled during active disease. The conserved cysteine and the conserved F or W are not part of the CDR3 here. Fields, in order: J gene, V gene, D gene, CDR3 protein. The D gene is left open where the match is weak.

TRBJ1-6 TRBV4-1 - ASSLDHGGQGNSPLH
TRBJ2-5 TRBV3-1/TRBV3-2 - ASSQGTVGETQY
TRBJ2-2 TRBV6-6 TRBD1 ASSSGQGRAGELF
TRBJ2-7 TRBV2 TRBD1 ASKVTGPLYEQY
TRBJ1-1 TRBV10-1 - ASSARGNMNTEAF
TRBJ2-3 TRBV7-9 TRBD2 ASSLGSSGAKQY
TRBJ2-6 TRBV11-2 - ASSAGLTGSGANVLT
TRBJ2-2 TRBV6-4 TRBD1 ASRASSGTGVTGELF
TRBJ1-2 TRBV6-1 - ASSESGAYGYT
TRBJ1-2 TRBV5-6 - ASSPSWLEGYT
TRBJ2-1 TRBV19 - ASSLWAGDNEQF
TRBJ2-3 TRBV11-2 - ASSPLGTYPSTDTQY
TRBJ2-7 TRBV11-2 - ASSSSPGPPGVYEQY
TRBJ2-7 TRBV5-8 - ASSLTGYEQY
TRBJ2-1 TRBV9 TRBD2 ASSVTSGGAFEQF
TRBJ1-1 TRBV4-1 TRBD1 ASSLEDRAWTEAF
TRBJ2-5 TRBV5-5 TRBD1 ASSLGGTGAGETQY
TRBJ2-3 TRBV3-1/TRBV3-2 TRBD2 ASSQLAGATDTQY
TRBJ1-5 TRBV19 - ASSGTALNQPQH
TRBJ1-5 TRBV6-6 - ASRTGIFTQH
TRBJ2-3 TRBV4-1 TRBD2 ASSQDEGGGFTDTQY
TRBJ2-3 TRBV13 - ASANGRDTQY
TRBJ1-5 TRBV7-9 TRBD1 ASSLVGDRGDQPQH
TRBJ2-7 TRBV27 TRBD1 ASRPSGQGSYEQY
TRBJ2-5 TRBV13 TRBD2 ASILAGGAETQY
TRBJ2-7 TRBV15 - ATSVQDEQY
TRBJ2-7 TRBV11-2 - ASSPDTPSYEQY
TRBJ2-1 TRBV5-1 - ASSPTGKVSEQF
TRBJ2-1 TRBV10-2 TRBD2 ASSGGRRGNSYNEQF
TRBJ2-7 TRBV10-3 - AISTRYEQY
TRBJ2-1 TRBV24-1 - ATSDNNEGANNEQF
TRBJ1-4 TRBV6-5 - ASSTRQATNEKLF
TRBJ1-3 TRBV4-1 - ASSQLSLQLSGNTIY
TRBJ1-4 TRBV7-9 TRBD1 ASSLGDRDEKLF
TRBJ1-2 TRBV27 TRBD1 ASRDRRNYGYT